This TCR beta chain was sequenced in a study of blood T cell repertoires in COVID-19. Looking at the study overall: Sites across the United States, Italy and Spain contributed samples from acute and convalescent COVID-19. PBMCs, B-cell-depleted T cells, or T cells provided the cDNA or gDNA that made up the material.

Authors' methods: Amplification with reference gene primers provided the estimates of nucleated cell counts. Data came from immunoSEQ multiplex PCR; TCRdb stores just in-frame clones and leaves some out. V, J and clone size are taken as reported in that table, and D and trimming were inferred from the DNA itself. The data hold fewer than 60,000 clones, with around 83% observed a single time. The V gene's germline CDR1 is SEHNR and CDR2 FQNEAQ (reference sequence). With 2 bases removed from V and 9 bases from J, the gap between germline ends came to 8 bases. The CDR3 is 12 residues long. The receptor comes from a man aged 70 or older with active COVID-19. The specimen was peripheral blood. This chain connects TRBV7-9 to TRBJ2-1, with a possible D match to TRBD1 (5 bases). Here the CDR3 reads CASSLQGFEQFF. The CDR3 bases are TGTGCCAGCAGCTTACAGGGATTTGAGCAGTTCTTC.